What follows are 11 T cell receptor beta chains derived from one specimen sequenced in a study of blood T cell repertoires in COVID-19. The repertoire was sequenced with immunoSEQ multiplex PCR; TCRdb's copy has only in-frame clones and lacks some. The sample lists tens of thousands of clones, around 74% seen once, with 8.5% to 10% in the top ten. Sequenced material: peripheral blood. Source of these receptors: a human donor in a cohort sampled during active COVID-19.

In its sample, this clone was seen once. The chain uses TRBV10-3 and TRBJ1-4; 7 bases are shared with TRBD1. The CDR3 is 15 amino acids. V dropped 3 bases and J dropped 6; count of bases not matched to a gene: 7. Germline CDR1 ENHRY, CDR2 SYGVKD. The CDR3 nucleotides are TGTGCCATCAGTGACCGAGACAGGGAGGATGAAAAACTGTTTTTT. Its translation: CAISDRDREDEKLFF.

This clone was detected ten times or more. The chain is built from TRBV2 and TRBJ1-5, with 8 bases that match TRBD1. There are 15 residues in the CDR3. CDR1 and CDR2 from the germline V gene are SNHLY and FYNNEI. J gave up 4 bases and V 2 bases, and 4 bases lay outside the gene matches. The DNA for the CDR3 is TGTGCCAGCAGTGAAACCAGGGGGCGGAATCAGCCCCAGCATTTT. Translation: CASSETRGRNQPQHF.

The J gene is TRBJ1-2, the V gene TRBV2; D is possibly TRBD1 (5 bases). Trimming shortened V by 11 bases and J by 7 bases, and 17 bases separated the two germline ends. Germline loops: CDR1 SNHLY, CDR2 FYNNEI. This CDR3 contains 12 residues. This CDR3 reads CASGRGAPGYTF. DNA for the CDR3: TGTGCCTCGGGGCGCGGGGCCCCTGGCTACACCTTC.

The chain is built from TRBV3-1 (or the pseudogene TRBV3-2) and TRBJ1-1; D call uncertain. V lost 0 bases to trimming and J lost 1 base, with 15 bases between them. This CDR3 has 17 amino acids. Per the germline V gene, CDR1 is LGHDT and CDR2 is YNNKEL (reference sequence). The CDR3 sequence is CASSQDWLTNPNTEAFF. The CDR3 region has the DNA TGTGCCAGCAGCCAAGACTGGCTTACTAATCCGAACACTGAAGCTTTCTTT.

The chain uses TRBV28 and TRBJ2-7; the D is unclear. From germline, CDR1 is MDHEN and CDR2 SYDVKM. The V gene lost 3 bases and the J gene lost 6 bases, with 15 bases spanning the gap. The CDR3 runs to 14 residues. The CDR3 coding sequence is TGTGCCAGCAGTTTCAGGATGGCGTCTCGCGAGCAGTACTTC. This translates into CASSFRMASREQYF.

The V call is TRBV9, the J call TRBJ1-2; D is possibly TRBD1 (5 bases). Germline V gene sequence: CDR1 SGDLS, CDR2 YYNGEE. The CDR3 covers 14 residues. V lost 3 bases and J 3 bases, leaving 12 bases between the germline ends. The CDR3: CASSAADSYYGYTF. The CDR3 DNA sequence: TGTGCCAGCAGCGCGGCCGACAGTTACTATGGCTACACCTTC.

The gene calls are TRBV9 and TRBJ1-5; TRBD1 is a possible D gene (5 bases). CDR1 and CDR2 (germline): SGDLS, YYNGEE. V shed 0 bases and J shed 2 bases, with 9 bases lying between them. This CDR3 has 15 amino acids. The CDR3 nucleotides are TGTGCCAGCAGCGTAGGCGGGGCGGGCAATCAGCCCCAGCATTTT. This translates into CASSVGGAGNQPQHF.

The chain has TRBV19 and TRBJ2-3; 7 bases are a match to TRBD2. Germline CDR1 is LNHDA and CDR2 is SQIVND (reference sequence). CDR3 length: 17 amino acids. Germline trimming cut 7 bases from V and 7 bases from J; bases unmatched to any gene: 20. The CDR3 loop is CASKPRVGTTISYTQYF. The DNA for the CDR3 is TGTGCCAGTAAACCTCGCGTCGGGACTACCATTTCCTATACGCAGTATTTT.

The V call is TRBV2, the J call TRBJ2-1, with 9 bases lining up with TRBD1. Germline trimming cut 6 bases from V and 4 bases from J; bases unmatched to any gene: 7. Looked up from germline, CDR1 is SNHLY and CDR2 is FYNNEI. The CDR3 loop spans 15 amino acids. The DNA of the CDR3 is TGTGCCAGCAGGAGGGACAGGGCTTCTTACAATGAGCAGTTCTTC. It is translated as CASRRDRASYNEQFF.

This rearrangement joins TRBV24-1 to TRBJ2-3; no definite D call. CDR3 length equals 13 residues. Germline-derived CDR1 and CDR2 are KGHDR and SFDVKD. V was cut by 5 bases and J by 6 bases, with 11 bases left in between. CDR3 protein: CATSAPPADTQYF. In nucleotides, the CDR3 is TGTGCCACCAGTGCGCCCCCTGCGGATACGCAGTATTTT.

The J gene is TRBJ2-7, the V gene TRBV6-5; 12 nucleotides match TRBD1. V was clipped by 5 bases and J by 6 bases; unmatched bases: 5. This CDR3 is built from 14 residues. Germline CDR1 is MNHEY and CDR2 is SVGAGI. The CDR3, as DNA: TGTGCCAGCAGTCGCGGGGGACAGGGGGCCGAGCAGTACTTC. This codes for CASSRGGQGAEQYF.